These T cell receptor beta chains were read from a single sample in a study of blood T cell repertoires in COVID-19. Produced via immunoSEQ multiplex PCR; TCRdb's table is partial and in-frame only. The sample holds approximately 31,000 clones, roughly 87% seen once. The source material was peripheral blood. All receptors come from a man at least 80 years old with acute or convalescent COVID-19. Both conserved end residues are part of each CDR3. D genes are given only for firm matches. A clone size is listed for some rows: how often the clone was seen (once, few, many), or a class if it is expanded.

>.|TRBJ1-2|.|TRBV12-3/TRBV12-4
TGTGCCAGCAGTTCGGGACTCACCTATGGCTACACCTTC
CASSSGLTYGYTF
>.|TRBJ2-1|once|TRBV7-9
TGTGCCAGCAGCTGGGGGCGGAATGAGCAGTTCTTC
CASSWGRNEQFF
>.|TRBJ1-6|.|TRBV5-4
TGTGCCAGCAGCTTGGACAGGATCCGGAATTCACCCCTCCACTTT
CASSLDRIRNSPLHF
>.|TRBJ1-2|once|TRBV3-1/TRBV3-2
TGTGCCAGCAGCCAAGTTAGTCAGGGGATTTATGGCTACACCTTC
CASSQVSQGIYGYTF
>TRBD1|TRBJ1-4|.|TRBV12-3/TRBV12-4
TGTGCCAGCAGGGACGGGACAGGGGATTTGTTTTTT
CASRDGTGDLFF
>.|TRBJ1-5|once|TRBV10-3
TGTGCCATATCGGCGGCAGTTAATCAGCCCCAGCATTTT
CAISAAVNQPQHF
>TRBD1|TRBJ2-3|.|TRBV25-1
TGTGCCAGCAGTGAATTTGGGGGACAGGGCGGCGATACGCAGTATTTT
CASSEFGGQGGDTQYF
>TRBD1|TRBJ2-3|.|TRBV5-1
TGCGCCAGCAGCTCCGGGACAGGCACAGATACGCAGTATTTT
CASSSGTGTDTQYF
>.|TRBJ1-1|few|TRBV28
TGTGCCAGCAGTTTACTGGCCCCGAACACTGAAGCTTTCTTT
CASSLLAPNTEAFF
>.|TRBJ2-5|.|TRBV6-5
TGTGCCAGTTCCTGGACACCACAAGAGACCCAGTACTTC
CASSWTPQETQYF
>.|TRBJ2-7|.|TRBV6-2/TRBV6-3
TGTGCCAGCAGTTACCTCACAGGAATCGACGAGCAGTACTTC
CASSYLTGIDEQYF
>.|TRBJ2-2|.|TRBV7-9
TGTGCCAGCAGCTTATGGCCCACCGGGGAGCTGTTTTTT
CASSLWPTGELFF
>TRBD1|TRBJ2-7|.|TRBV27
TGTGCCAGCAGTGCCGAGAGACAGGGGAGCTACGAGCAGTACTTC
CASSAERQGSYEQYF
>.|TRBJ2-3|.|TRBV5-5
TGTGCCAGCAGCTACCTTCCTAATGATACGCAGTATTTT
CASSYLPNDTQYF
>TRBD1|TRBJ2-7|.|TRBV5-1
TGCGCCAGCAGCGATCCAACTAGACAGGGATCGTACGAGCAGTACTTC
CASSDPTRQGSYEQYF
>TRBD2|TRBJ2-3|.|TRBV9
TGTGCCAGCAGCGTAGGAGGGACTAGCCCGAGTCTGGATACGCAGTATTTT
CASSVGGTSPSLDTQYF
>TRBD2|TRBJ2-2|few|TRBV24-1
TGTGCCACCAGTGGCGGGGGACTCGGGGAGCTGTTTTTT
CATSGGGLGELFF
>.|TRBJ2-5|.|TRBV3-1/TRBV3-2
TGTGCCAGCAGCCCGCTATGGGAGACCCAGTACTTC
CASSPLWETQYF
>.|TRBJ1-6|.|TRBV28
TGTGCCAGCAGGGGGGAGGGTAGGCTTAGAAATTCACCCCTCCACTTT
CASRGEGRLRNSPLHF
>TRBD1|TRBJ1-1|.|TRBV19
TGTGCCAGTACCCGGACAGGGAACACTGAAGCTTTCTTT
CASTRTGNTEAFF
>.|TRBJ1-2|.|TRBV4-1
TGCGCCAGCAGCCAAGTTTACAGCGGATACTATGGCTACACCTTC
CASSQVYSGYYGYTF
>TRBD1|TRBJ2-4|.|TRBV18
TGTGCCAGCTCACCACCCCGACAGGGAATAGCCAAAAACATTCAGTACTTC
CASSPPRQGIAKNIQYF
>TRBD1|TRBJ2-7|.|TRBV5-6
TGTGCCAGCAGCTCGACAGGGGTCTACGAGCAGTACTTC
CASSSTGVYEQYF
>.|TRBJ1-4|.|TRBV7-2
TGTGCCAGCAGCTTACCAGCAACTAATGAAAAACTGTTTTTT
CASSLPATNEKLFF
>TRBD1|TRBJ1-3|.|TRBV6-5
TGTGCCAGCAACCCAACAGGGGTCTCTGGAAACACCATATATTTT
CASNPTGVSGNTIYF
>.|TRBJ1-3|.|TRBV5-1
TGCGCCAGCATGGAGTCAGGAGGAGAGGGTAACACCATATATTTT
CASMESGGEGNTIYF
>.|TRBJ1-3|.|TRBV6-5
TGTGCCAGCAGTTACTCGATCGGACACGGAAACACCATATATTTT
CASSYSIGHGNTIYF
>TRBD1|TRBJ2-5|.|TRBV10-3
TGTGCCATCAGCCGGGACAGGGCACAAGAGACCCAGTACTTC
CAISRDRAQETQYF
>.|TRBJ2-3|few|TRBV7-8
TGTGCCAGCACCTTCCTCAGCACAGATACGCAGTATTTT
CASTFLSTDTQYF
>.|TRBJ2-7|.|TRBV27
TGTGCCAGCAGTTTGGCAGGGCTTGAAGAGCAGTACTTC
CASSLAGLEEQYF
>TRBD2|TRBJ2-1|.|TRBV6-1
TGTGCCAGCAGTGCCGGGACTAGCGAGAGAGGAGTTTTTAGTAGGAATGAGCAGTTCTTC
CASSAGTSERGVFSRNEQFF
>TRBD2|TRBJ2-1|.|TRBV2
TGTGCCAGCAGTCGACTAGCGGGCTCCAATGAGCAGTTCTTC
CASSRLAGSNEQFF
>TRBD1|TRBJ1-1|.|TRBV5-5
TGTGCCAGCAGCCTGGACAGGGGGCGCGGGATGGCAACTGAAGCTTTCTTT
CASSLDRGRGMATEAFF
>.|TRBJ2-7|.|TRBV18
TGTGCCAGCTCCCCGGGTTTCGACAGGGAGCAGTACTTC
CASSPGFDREQYF
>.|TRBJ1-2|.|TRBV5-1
TGCGCCAGCAGCTTGGTACGGGGTCTAGAGGATGGCTACACCTTC
CASSLVRGLEDGYTF
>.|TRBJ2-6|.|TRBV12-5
TGTGCTAGCCCCAGAATGGAGGAGGGGGCTTTTTCTGGGGCCAACGTCCTGACTTTC
CASPRMEEGAFSGANVLTF
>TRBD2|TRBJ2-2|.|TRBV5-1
TGCGCCAGCAGCTTGCGGGAGGGCCGTATCGGGGAGCTGTTTTTT
CASSLREGRIGELFF
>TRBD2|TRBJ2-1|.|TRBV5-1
TGCGCCAGCAGCTTGGAACTAGCGGAGTACAATGAGCAGTTCTTC
CASSLELAEYNEQFF
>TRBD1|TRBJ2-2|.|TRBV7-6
TGTGCCAGCAGTCCCCAGGGGGCAGGGGGCTCCGGGGAGCTGTTTTTT
CASSPQGAGGSGELFF
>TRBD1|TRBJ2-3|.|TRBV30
TGTGCCTGCGCCAGGGGGCCCACAGATACGCAGTATTTT
CACARGPTDTQYF
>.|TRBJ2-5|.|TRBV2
TGTGCCAGCGGGTGGGGGGACCAAGAGACCCAGTACTTC
CASGWGDQETQYF
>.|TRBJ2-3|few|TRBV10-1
TGCGCCAGCAGTGAATCCCGGCAGGCCTTCACAGATACGCAGTATTTT
CASSESRQAFTDTQYF
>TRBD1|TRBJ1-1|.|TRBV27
TGTGCCAGCAGTTTCGGACAGGGACTGAACACTGAAGCTTTCTTT
CASSFGQGLNTEAFF
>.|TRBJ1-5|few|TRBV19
TGTGCCAGTAGTATAAAAGGGGGTTCTAGCAATCAGCCCCAGCATTTT
CASSIKGGSSNQPQHF
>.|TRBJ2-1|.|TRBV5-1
TGCGCCAGCAGCTTGTTGGGGGCTACCTACAATGAGCAGTTCTTC
CASSLLGATYNEQFF
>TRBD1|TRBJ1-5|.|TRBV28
TGTGCCAGCAGTCGATTCTGGGACAGGGGAAAGTTGCAGCCCCAGCATTTT
CASSRFWDRGKLQPQHF
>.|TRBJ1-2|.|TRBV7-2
TGTGCCAGCAGCCACCCCGACAGCTATGGCTACACCTTC
CASSHPDSYGYTF
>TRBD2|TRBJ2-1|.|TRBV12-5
TGTGCTAGTGTCCAGGGACTAGCGGGATGGAATGAGCAGTTCTTC
CASVQGLAGWNEQFF
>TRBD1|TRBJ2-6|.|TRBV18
TGTGCCAGCTCACGGGACAGGGAACTCTCTGGGGCCAACGTCCTGACTTTC
CASSRDRELSGANVLTF
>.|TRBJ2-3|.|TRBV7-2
TGTGCCAGCACGGAGGTTTACACAGATACGCAGTATTTT
CASTEVYTDTQYF
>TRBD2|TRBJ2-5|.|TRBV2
TGTGCCAGCCTCGTCGGGAGCGGGACCAAAGAGACCCAGTACTTC
CASLVGSGTKETQYF
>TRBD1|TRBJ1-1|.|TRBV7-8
TGTGCCAGCAGCTCCACAGGGGCCACTGAAGCTTTCTTT
CASSSTGATEAFF
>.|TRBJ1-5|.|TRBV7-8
TGTGCCAGCAGCTTGGGGAGACGGACTAGGTGGGAGCCCCAGCATTTT
CASSLGRRTRWEPQHF
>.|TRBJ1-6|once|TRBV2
TGTGCCAGCAGGAAGGGGGAGGGAGTTTCACCCCTCCACTTT
CASRKGEGVSPLHF